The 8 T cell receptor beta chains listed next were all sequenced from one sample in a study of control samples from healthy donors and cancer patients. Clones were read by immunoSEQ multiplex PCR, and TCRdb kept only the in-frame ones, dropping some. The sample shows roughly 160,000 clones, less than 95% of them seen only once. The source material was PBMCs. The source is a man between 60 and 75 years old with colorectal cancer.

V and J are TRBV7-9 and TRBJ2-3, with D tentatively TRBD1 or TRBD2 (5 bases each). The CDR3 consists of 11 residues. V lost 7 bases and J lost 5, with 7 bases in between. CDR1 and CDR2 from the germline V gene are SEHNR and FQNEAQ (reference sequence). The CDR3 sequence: CASTGGDTQYF. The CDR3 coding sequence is TGTGCCAGCACTGGGGGAGATACGCAGTATTTT.

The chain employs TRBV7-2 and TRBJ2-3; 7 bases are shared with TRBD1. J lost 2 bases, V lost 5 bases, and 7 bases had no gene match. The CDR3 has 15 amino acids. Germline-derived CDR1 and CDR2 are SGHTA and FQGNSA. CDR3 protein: CASSPGQSYTDTQYF. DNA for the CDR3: TGTGCCAGCAGCCCGGGACAGTCCTACACAGATACGCAGTATTTT.

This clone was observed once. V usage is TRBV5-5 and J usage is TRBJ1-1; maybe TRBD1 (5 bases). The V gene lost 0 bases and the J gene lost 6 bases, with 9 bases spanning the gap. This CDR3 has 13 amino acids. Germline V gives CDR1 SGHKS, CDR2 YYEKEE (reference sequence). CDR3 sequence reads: CASSLVRRAEAFF. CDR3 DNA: TGTGCCAGCAGCTTGGTGCGCAGGGCTGAAGCTTTCTTT.

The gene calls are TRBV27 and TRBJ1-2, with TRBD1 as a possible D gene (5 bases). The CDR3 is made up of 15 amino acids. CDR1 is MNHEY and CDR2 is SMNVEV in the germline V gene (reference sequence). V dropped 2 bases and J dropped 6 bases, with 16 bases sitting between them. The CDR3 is CASSLGGLVPDGYTF. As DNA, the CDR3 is TGTGCCAGCAGTTTAGGGGGACTGGTTCCTGATGGCTACACCTTC.

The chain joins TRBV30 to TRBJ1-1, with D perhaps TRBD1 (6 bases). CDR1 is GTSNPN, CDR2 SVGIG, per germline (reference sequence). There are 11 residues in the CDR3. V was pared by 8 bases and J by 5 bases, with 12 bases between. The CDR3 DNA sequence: TGTGCCGGGGGCCGAACAACTGAAGCTTTCTTT. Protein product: CAGGRTTEAFF.

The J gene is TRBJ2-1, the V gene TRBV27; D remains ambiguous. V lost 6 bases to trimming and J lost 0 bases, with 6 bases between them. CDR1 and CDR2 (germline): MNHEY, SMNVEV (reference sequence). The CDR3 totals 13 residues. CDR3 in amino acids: CASRKGSYNEQFF. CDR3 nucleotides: TGTGCCAGCAGGAAAGGCTCCTACAATGAGCAGTTCTTC.

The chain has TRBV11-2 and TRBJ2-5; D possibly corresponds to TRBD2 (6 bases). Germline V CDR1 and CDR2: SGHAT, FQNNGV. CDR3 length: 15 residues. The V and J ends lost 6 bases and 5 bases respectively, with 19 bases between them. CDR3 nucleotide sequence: TGTGCCAGCAGTCTAGGCGGGGTCCCCAGGGAGACCCAGTACTTC. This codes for CASSLGGVPRETQYF.

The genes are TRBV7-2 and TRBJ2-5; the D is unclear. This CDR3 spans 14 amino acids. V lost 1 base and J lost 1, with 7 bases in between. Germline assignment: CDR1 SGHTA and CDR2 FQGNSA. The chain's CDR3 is CASSLVQTQETQYF. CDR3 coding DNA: TGTGCCAGCAGCTTAGTACAAACCCAAGAGACCCAGTACTTC. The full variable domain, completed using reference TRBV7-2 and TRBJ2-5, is GAGVSQSPSNKVTEKGKDVELRCDPISGHTALYWYRQSLGQGLEFLIYFQGNSAPDKSGLPSDRFSAERTGGSVSTLTIQRTQQEDSAVYLCASSLVQTQETQYFGPGTRLLVL.